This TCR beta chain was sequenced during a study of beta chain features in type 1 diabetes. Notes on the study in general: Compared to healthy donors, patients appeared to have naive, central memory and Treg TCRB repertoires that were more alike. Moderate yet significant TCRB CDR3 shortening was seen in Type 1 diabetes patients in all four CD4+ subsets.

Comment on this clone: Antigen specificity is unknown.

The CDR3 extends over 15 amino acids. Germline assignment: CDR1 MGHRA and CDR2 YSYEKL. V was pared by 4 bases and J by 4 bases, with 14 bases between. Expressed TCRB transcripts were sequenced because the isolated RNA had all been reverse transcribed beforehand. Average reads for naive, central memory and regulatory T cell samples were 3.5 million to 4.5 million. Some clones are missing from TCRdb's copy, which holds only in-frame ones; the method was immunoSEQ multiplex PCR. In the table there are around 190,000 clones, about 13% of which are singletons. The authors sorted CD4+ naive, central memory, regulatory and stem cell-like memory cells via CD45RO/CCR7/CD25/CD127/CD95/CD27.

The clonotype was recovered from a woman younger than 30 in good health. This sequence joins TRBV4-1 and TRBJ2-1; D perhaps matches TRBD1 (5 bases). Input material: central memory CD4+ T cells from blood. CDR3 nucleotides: TGCGCCAGCAGCCCTAATGGCCAGGGTTACAATGAGCAGTTCTTC. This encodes CASSPNGQGYNEQFF.